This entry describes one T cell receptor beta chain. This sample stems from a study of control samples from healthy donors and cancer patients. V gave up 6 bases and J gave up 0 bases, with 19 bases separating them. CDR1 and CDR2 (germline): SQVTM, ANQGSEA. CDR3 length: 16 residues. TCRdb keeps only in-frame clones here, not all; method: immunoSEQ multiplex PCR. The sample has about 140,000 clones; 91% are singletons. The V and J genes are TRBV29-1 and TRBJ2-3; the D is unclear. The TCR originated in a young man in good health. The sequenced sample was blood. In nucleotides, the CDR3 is TGCAGCGTCTCAGGCACCCCCGCGTCTAGCACAGATACGCAGTATTTT. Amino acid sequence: CSVSGTPASSTDTQYF.